The present TCR beta chain was sequenced within a study of T cell changes during pregnancy in multiple sclerosis. This table comes from immunoSEQ multiplex PCR, and its TCRdb copy is limited to in-frame clones, with some not included. In the table there are approximately 60,000 clones, 92% of which are singletons. Sequencing was performed on peripheral blood, taken in the first trimester of pregnancy. This sequence was found in a female donor with multiple sclerosis, enrolled in a pregnancy study.

CDR3 sequence: CAWRRQGSEKLFF. The CDR3 nucleotides read TGTGCCTGGAGAAGACAGGGAAGCGAAAAACTGTTTTTT. The chain carries TRBV30 and TRBJ1-4; 7 nucleotides align to TRBD1. The CDR3 covers 13 residues. Germline V gives CDR1 GTSNPN, CDR2 SVGIG (reference sequence). Trimming cost V 3 bases and J 8 bases; bases outside gene matches: 6.